The 4 T cell receptor beta chains given below trace back to one sample, sequenced in a study of T-cell memory formation after mild COVID-19. TCRdb passed the 5' RACE reads through MiXCR, listing each CDR3 protein once. The sample shows 100,000 to 150,000 distinct CDR3 sequences, over 15% of them seen only once. Sequencing was carried out using PBMCs or a T cell subset sorted from them (not recorded which). These receptors originate from a man aged 18 to 29 who had mild COVID-19 (a few samples of this study predate the infection). Cell type and time point are not known.

This clonotype was detected only a few times. This chain joins TRBV18 and TRBJ2-1, with D possibly TRBD1 on 5 matching bases. V lost 6 bases and J 5 bases, leaving 14 bases between the germline ends. The CDR3 is 14 residues long. In germline, CDR1 is KGHSH, CDR2 LQKENI. CDR3 DNA: TGTGCCAGCTCCGGGTGGGGCCGCGACAATGAGCAGTTCTTC. Amino acid sequence: CASSGWGRDNEQFF. Based on the CDR3 plus reference TRBV18 and TRBJ2-1, the full variable domain is NAGVMQNPRHLVRRRGQEARLRCSPMKGHSHVYWYRQLPEEGLKFMVYLQKENIIDESGMPKERFSAEFPKEGPSILRIQQVVRGDSAAYFCASSGWGRDNEQFFGPGTRLTVL.

This clonotype occurred many times. This chain links TRBV7-2 with TRBJ2-2, with 16 positions matching TRBD2. The CDR3 contains 18 residues. V shed 1 base and J 4 bases; nucleotides not matched to a gene: 3. From germline, CDR1 is SGHTA and CDR2 FQGNSA. CDR3 in DNA: TGTGCCAGCAGCTTAGAGGGACTAGCGGGGGGGCGCACCGGGGAGCTGTTTTTT. This gives the protein CASSLEGLAGGRTGELFF. The complete variable domain, with remaining parts taken from reference TRBV7-2 and TRBJ2-2, reads GAGVSQSPSNKVTEKGKDVELRCDPISGHTALYWYRQSLGQGLEFLIYFQGNSAPDKSGLPSDRFSAERTGGSVSTLTIQRTQQEDSAVYLCASSLEGLAGGRTGELFFGEGSRLTVL.

The J gene is TRBJ1-6, the V gene TRBV6-5, with D possibly TRBD1 on 5 matching bases. The germline CDR1 and CDR2 sequences are MNHEY and SVGAGI. The CDR3 has 14 amino acids. V lost 6 bases and J lost 7, with 13 bases in between. Written as DNA, the CDR3 is TGTGCCAGCAGAAAACGGGACCGGAATTCACCCCTCCACTTT. Its translation: CASRKRDRNSPLHF.

This clonotype was picked up a small number of times. The chain is built from TRBV12-3 or TRBV12-4 and TRBJ1-1, with 8 positions matching TRBD1. J gave up 4 bases and V 2 bases, and 9 bases lay outside the gene matches. The CDR3 covers 16 residues. The DNA of the CDR3 is TGTGCCAGCAGTTTACAGGGGGCGCATGGGGGCACTGAAGCTTTCTTT. Its translation is CASSLQGAHGGTEAFF.